A selection of T cell receptor beta chains follows, all from one sample in a study of beta chain features in type 1 diabetes. Measured with immunoSEQ multiplex PCR; TCRdb has only the in-frame clones, and not every one. The profile shows 810,000 or so clones, 17% of them singletons. Sequenced input: naive CD4+ T cells from blood. The origin of the receptors is a woman aged 18-35 years in good health. CDR3s leave out the opening cysteine and the closing phenylalanine or tryptophan.

v_gene	j_gene	CDR3aa
TRBV10-3	TRBJ2-2	AIRNQEAGELF
TRBV5-8	TRBJ2-7	ASSLNRGALSRELQY
TRBV10-3	TRBJ2-7	AISPSGGYEQY
TRBV6-1	TRBJ1-5	ASSEGANQPQH
TRBV5-4	TRBJ2-2	ASSRNDRGLAGEVGELF
TRBV5-1	TRBJ2-1	ASSLGQGAYNEQF
TRBV29-1	TRBJ2-3	SVGGQVRQY
TRBV4-2	TRBJ1-3	ASSQDGVRNTIY
TRBV11-2	TRBJ2-7	ASSLATGSGYEQY
TRBV18	TRBJ2-2	ASSPRRQGDTGELF
TRBV19	TRBJ1-2	ASSIDRDPTYGYT
TRBV6-5	TRBJ2-5	ASSYRSGIQY
TRBV7-9	TRBJ1-3	ATRQGTYSGNTIY
TRBV6-6	TRBJ2-1	ASRPPGGRYNEQF
TRBV7-2	TRBJ2-7	ASSRRQGSEQY
TRBV7-2	TRBJ2-7	ASSLSGTGWVIEQY
TRBV2	TRBJ2-7	ASSTWTRPHEQY
TRBV4-3	TRBJ1-4	ASSRQEGHNEKLF
TRBV5-1	TRBJ2-1	ASSIRPVQSYNEQF
TRBV5-1	TRBJ2-2	ASPIKRDVNTGELF
TRBV9	TRBJ1-4	ASSVTGTGNEKLF
TRBV18	TRBJ2-1	ASSPPKAQRLSEQF
TRBV6-1	TRBJ2-7	ASTGGTTYEQY
TRBV20-1	TRBJ2-7	SASGSNEQY
TRBV6-5	TRBJ2-7	ASSYAGARSYEQY
TRBV11-2	TRBJ2-5	ASSLVRRAARETQY
TRBV2	TRBJ2-1	ASSTLAGGVNEQF
TRBV5-1	TRBJ1-1	ASSAWDRADTEAF
TRBV7-9	TRBJ2-7	ASSLGLSGRAGEQY
TRBV11-2	TRBJ2-4	ASSWRQGDIQY
TRBV10-3	TRBJ2-1	AISAYREQF
TRBV11-3	TRBJ1-1	ASSSSGTSEAF
TRBV19	TRBJ1-1	ASRRQGLNTEAF
TRBV7-6	TRBJ2-3	ASSLRSGSTDTQY
TRBV18	TRBJ2-7	ASSPNSEGIEQY
TRBV12-5	TRBJ2-1	ASQHSRGAYNEQF
TRBV5-6	TRBJ2-7	ASSPGTSTEQY
TRBV2	TRBJ2-7	ASRKQGSEQY
TRBV10-3	TRBJ2-2	AISETGQQNTGELF
TRBV19	TRBJ2-3	ASSNPKRVGGNTQY
TRBV2	TRBJ1-5	ASSRTGTAPQPQH
TRBV7-2	TRBJ2-3	ASSPRGADTQY
TRBV11-2	TRBJ2-1	ASSLDVGGGPQF
TRBV7-9	TRBJ2-3	ASSLGGTDTQY
TRBV27	TRBJ1-1	ASRAGTGSVTEAF
TRBV6-5	TRBJ2-1	ASRKRDSSYNEQF
TRBV6-1	TRBJ2-7	ASSPGTSGKIEQY
TRBV19	TRBJ2-2	ASSRHQDTGELF
TRBV11-2	TRBJ2-7	ASSLSSREQY
TRBV28	TRBJ2-2	ASSTDTGELF
TRBV5-4	TRBJ2-7	ASSPTKQGANEQY